This TCR beta chain was retrieved from a study of human T cells and chemical hapten exposure. Whole-study context: Application of 0.01% DPC to the upper back was done by patch test, with a reading at 6 days.

This clonotype was recorded many times. Antigen: not known. General study findings and limits: No shift was seen in TCRs above 1 in 1000 frequency with DPC sensitization. With patch test score, the counts of PT1 expanded TCRs showed a positive correlation.

This CDR3 region has 15 residues. Trimming took 3 bases from V and 0 from J; bases not matched to a gene: 4. Attachment of unique molecular identifiers to individual cDNA molecules was performed in the library. One entry per CDR3 protein, called by TCRdb with MiXCR from the RACE reads. The sample lists some 120,000 distinct CDR3 sequences; 9% to 14% were seen once. Time point specified: patch test 1, 2 weeks after DPC sensitization. Treatment: therapeutic diphenylcyclopropenone sensitization with weekly scalp DPC. The clonotype comes from a woman aged 45-65 years with alopecia areata. Some clones in this sample may be carry-over from other donors' samples. The chain links TRBV12-3 or TRBV12-4 to TRBJ2-7; TRBD2 aligns across 8 bases. The specimen was whole blood, collected in connection with sensitization to the hapten diphenylcyclopropenone (DPC). The CDR3: CASSFYTSGSYEQYF. The CDR3 coding sequence is TGTGCCAGCAGTTTTTACACTAGCGGCTCCTACGAGCAGTACTTC.